Following are 15 T cell receptor beta chains from one sample sequenced in a study of CD8+ T cells in alopecia areata (dated by TCRdb to between 2018 and 2020). The library was generated by the immunoSEQ multiplex PCR assay. RNA was extracted from all samples and reverse transcribed into cDNA as template for TCR sequencing. Held by TCRdb, this immuneACCESS table contains in-frame sequences only and omits some clones. Under half of the omission traces to an unresolved V gene where checked; the cause of the rest is unknown. The sample profile shows more than 150,000 clones; approximately 49% of them were found once. The ten biggest clones cover 10% of the sample. The treatment or condition label here, explained by the study, means: oral pan-JAK inhibitor, 5-10 mg twice daily. The sequenced sample was CD8+ T cells sorted from blood, obtained around week 54, from a patient treated with tofacitinib. Receptors were obtained from a human donor with alopecia areata.

Here the CDR3 reads CASSPPQDGSYEQYF. Here the CDR3 DNA reads TGTGCCAGCAGCCCACCTCAGGACGGCTCCTACGAGCAGTACTTC. The chain links TRBV7-9 to TRBJ2-7; D not certain. The V gene's germline CDR1 is SEHNR and CDR2 FQNEAQ (reference sequence). Trimming removed 5 bases at V and 0 bases at J, with 14 bases between. This CDR3 comprises 15 residues.

The CDR3 protein is CASSLENGVSYEQYF. In DNA, the CDR3 is TGTGCCAGCAGCTTAGAGAATGGGGTCTCCTACGAGCAGTACTTC. The chain links TRBV7-9 to TRBJ2-7, with unresolved D. The CDR3 contains 15 residues. Trimming removed 1 base from V and 0 bases from J, with 10 bases in between. Germline loops: CDR1 SEHNR, CDR2 FQNEAQ (reference sequence).

This clone was seen more than once but under ten times. This chain joins TRBV29-1 and TRBJ2-7; 11 bases agree with TRBD2. The V segment lost 6 bases and the J segment 7 bases; nucleotides outside the gene matches: 8. The length of the CDR3 is 13 residues. Looked up from germline, CDR1 is SQVTM and CDR2 is ANQGSEA. Written as DNA, the CDR3 is TGCAGCGTGCTAGCGGGGGGCATGGTGGAGCAGTACTTC. This encodes CSVLAGGMVEQYF.

The CDR3 DNA is TGTGCCAGTAGCAGACAGGCCCTCGTAATGAACACTGAAGCTTTCTTT. Translation: CASSRQALVMNTEAFF. The rearrangement links TRBV19 to TRBJ1-1; perhaps TRBD1 as D (6 bases). This CDR3 has 16 residues. The V gene's germline CDR1 is LNHDA and CDR2 SQIVND (reference sequence). Between the trimmed V and J ends, which lost 6 bases and 0 bases, there was a span of 17 bases.

The rearrangement joins TRBV23-1 to TRBJ1-6; TRBD1 might be the D (5 bases). TRBV23-1 is known as an ORF, though its function is uncertain. V was trimmed by 11 bases and J by 10 bases, leaving 27 bases between them. CDR3 length: 16 amino acids. The CDR3: CAGKVMGKGALSPLHF. The CDR3 DNA follows: TGCGCCGGGAAAGTGATGGGGAAAGGGGCGCTGTCACCCCTCCACTTT.

V usage is TRBV5-1 and J usage is TRBJ1-3; D not certain. Germline-derived CDR1 and CDR2 are SGHRS and YFSETQ. V was pared by 4 bases and J by 8 bases, with 16 bases between. This CDR3 region has 14 residues. The CDR3 protein is CASSQDLGKDTIYF. The CDR3 DNA sequence: TGCGCCAGCAGCCAGGACCTTGGCAAGGACACCATATATTTT.

The chain carries TRBV5-1 and TRBJ2-5; no definite D call. V lost 0 bases and J 5 bases, leaving 11 bases between the germline ends. The length of the CDR3 is 14 residues. The germline CDR1 and CDR2 sequences are SGHRS and YFSETQ. The CDR3 reads CASSLDRSHETQYF. DNA of the CDR3: TGCGCCAGCAGCTTGGACCGGAGCCATGAGACCCAGTACTTC.

This clone was recorded a few times. The chain couples TRBV29-1 to TRBJ1-1, with 8 positions matching TRBD1. Trimming took 4 bases from V and 0 from J; bases not matched to a gene: 7. Germline assignment: CDR1 SQVTM and CDR2 ANQGSEA. This CDR3 region has 15 residues. The CDR3: CSVVGAGGVNTEAFF. CDR3 nucleotide sequence: TGCAGCGTTGTCGGGGCAGGGGGCGTGAACACTGAAGCTTTCTTT.

This chain joins TRBV4-1 and TRBJ2-1; D is unresolved. This CDR3 spans 16 amino acids. In germline, CDR1 is MGHRA, CDR2 YSYEKL. V was clipped by 3 bases and J by 5 bases, with 17 bases between them. Here the CDR3 DNA reads TGCGCCAGCAGCCACAACCCTCCCCGCCCGAACAATGAGCAGTTCTTC. It codes for CASSHNPPRPNNEQFF.

The J gene is TRBJ1-5, the V gene TRBV6-5; 7 bases are shared with TRBD1. The CDR3 covers 14 residues. J gave up 2 bases and V 6 bases, and 4 bases lay outside the gene matches. CDR1 is MNHEY and CDR2 is SVGAGI in the germline V gene. The CDR3 nucleotides read TGTGCCAGCAGCAGGGGGGTCGGCAATCAGCCCCAGCATTTT. Translating it yields CASSRGVGNQPQHF.

This clone was found a few times. V usage is TRBV29-1 and J usage is TRBJ2-1; possibly TRBD1 for D (6 bases). CDR3 length equals 15 residues. The germline V and J ends were trimmed by 6 bases and 6 bases, with 21 bases remaining between them. Germline assignment: CDR1 SQVTM and CDR2 ANQGSEA. CDR3 protein: CSVLKGGPKGNEQFF. CDR3 nucleotide sequence: TGCAGCGTCTTGAAAGGGGGACCGAAAGGCAATGAGCAGTTCTTC.

This clone was counted between two and nine times. One end of the junction does not line up with germline, which may come from a read error. V usage is TRBV11-2 and J usage is TRBJ1-1, with no clear D. Germline V lookup: CDR1 SGHAT, CDR2 FQNNGV. This CDR3 contains 13 residues. The CDR3 loop reads CASSSLDWETWSF. DNA of the CDR3: TGTGCCAGCAGCTCCCTGGATTGGGAAACCTGGTCTTTT.

In this sample, this clone turned up a few times. This chain uses TRBV30 with TRBJ1-1; D not resolved. This CDR3 spans 13 amino acids. Trimming pared 1 base from V and 0 bases from J, leaving 6 bases between. The germline V gene has CDR1 GTSNPN and CDR2 SVGIG (reference sequence). The CDR3 protein is CAWSAQMNTEAFF. CDR3 nucleotide sequence: TGTGCCTGGAGTGCCCAGATGAACACTGAAGCTTTCTTT. The entire variable domain, with the rest obtained from reference TRBV30 and TRBJ1-1, is as follows: SQTIHQWPATLVQPVGSPLSLECTVEGTSNPNLYWYRQAAGRGLQLLFYSVGIGQISSEVPQNLSASRPQDRQFILSSKKLLLSDSGFYLCAWSAQMNTEAFFGQGTRLTVV.

The CDR3 reads CACQLVDTQYF. The DNA of the CDR3 is TGTGCCTGCCAATTGGTAGATACGCAGTATTTT. J is TRBJ2-3 and V is TRBV30; D ambiguous. This CDR3 has 11 amino acids. V was trimmed by 6 bases and J by 5 bases, leaving 9 bases between them. The germline V gene has CDR1 GTSNPN and CDR2 SVGIG (reference sequence).

This clone was seen more than once but under ten times. V usage is TRBV4-2 and J usage is TRBJ2-5; the D is unclear. Germline CDR1 and CDR2: LGHNA and YNFKEQ. Trimming shortened V by 1 base and J by 0 bases, and 6 bases separated the two germline ends. The CDR3 has 14 amino acids. DNA of the CDR3: TGTGCCAGCAGCCAAGTTGCCGACCAAGAGACCCAGTACTTC. It is translated as CASSQVADQETQYF.